These 11 T cell receptor beta chains originate from one sample sequenced in a study of beta chain features in type 1 diabetes. Investigators reverse transcribed all isolated RNA, so they sequenced expressed TCRB transcripts. Measured with immunoSEQ multiplex PCR; TCRdb has only the in-frame clones, and not every one. The sample consists of about 900,000 clones, roughly 16% of them appearing once. Sequencing was done on a sample of naive CD4+ T cells from blood. These receptors were taken from a woman aged 18-30 years in good health.

This sequence joins TRBV4-3 and TRBJ2-1, with 7 bases matching TRBD2. V shed 0 bases and J 7 bases; nucleotides not matched to a gene: 9. The V gene's germline CDR1 is LGHNA and CDR2 YSLEER. The CDR3 is 16 residues long. Here the CDR3 DNA reads TGCGCCAGCAGCCAAGATCGGGGGAGGGGAGGAAATGAGCAGTTCTTC. It is translated as CASSQDRGRGGNEQFF.

Only a few counts were recorded for this clone. The gene calls are TRBV4-2 and TRBJ2-7; 7 bases are a match to TRBD2. Germline V gives CDR1 LGHNA, CDR2 YNFKEQ. V shed 1 base, J shed 3 bases, and the junction held 6 bases outside the gene matches. The CDR3 consists of 15 residues. Here the CDR3 DNA reads TGTGCCAGCAGCCAAGTAATGGCGGGAGACTACGAGCAGTACTTC. It specifies CASSQVMAGDYEQYF.

This clone has only a few counts. The chain uses TRBV10-3 and TRBJ1-1, with a possible D match to TRBD1 (5 bases). The germline V and J ends were trimmed by 7 bases and 1 base, with 10 bases remaining between them. Per the germline V gene, CDR1 is ENHRY and CDR2 is SYGVKD. The CDR3 contains 13 residues. CDR3 in amino acids: CAIKSGANTEAFF. The CDR3 DNA follows: TGTGCCATCAAATCCGGGGCGAACACTGAAGCTTTCTTT.

This clone was detected a few times. The rearrangement links TRBV25-1 to TRBJ2-7; D may be TRBD2 (6 bases). Looked up from germline, CDR1 is MGHDK and CDR2 is SYGVNS. V lost 7 bases to trimming and J lost 6 bases, with 22 bases between them. The CDR3 has 15 residues. The CDR3: CASTRIRDSSFEQYF. The CDR3 DNA reads TGTGCCAGCACTAGAATCCGGGACTCAAGTTTCGAGCAGTACTTC.

This clone was recorded only once. The CDR3 DNA is TGTGCCAGCAGTGAAGCGATCGGGACTAGCGGGAGGCCGAGGAAACAAGAGACCCAGTACTTC. Protein product: CASSEAIGTSGRPRKQETQYF. The rearrangement joins TRBV6-1 to TRBJ2-5; 15 nucleotides agree with TRBD2. The CDR3 loop spans 21 amino acids. Germline values: CDR1 MNHNS, CDR2 SASEGT. J lost 2 bases, V lost 0 bases, and 13 bases had no gene match.

A few counts support this clone. V is TRBV19 and J is TRBJ1-5; D may be TRBD1 (6 bases). CDR3 length: 14 residues. The germline V and J ends were trimmed by 3 bases and 5 bases, with 11 bases remaining between them. In germline, CDR1 is LNHDA, CDR2 SQIVND (reference sequence). The CDR3 sequence: CASSIGRGHQPQHF. DNA of the CDR3: TGTGCCAGTAGTATCGGCAGGGGTCATCAGCCCCAGCATTTT.

This clone was seen more than once but under ten times. The CDR3 loop reads CASSSDRGGANVLTF. The CDR3 region has the DNA TGCGCCAGCAGCTCCGACAGAGGAGGGGCCAACGTCCTGACTTTC. The chain has TRBV4-3 and TRBJ2-6, with a possible D match to TRBD1 (5 bases). The CDR3 loop spans 15 amino acids. The germline gives CDR1 LGHNA, CDR2 YSLEER. Trimming stripped 5 bases from V and 4 bases from J, with 12 bases between.

This rearrangement joins TRBV27 to TRBJ1-1, with 10 bases matching TRBD1. The CDR3 loop spans 17 amino acids. CDR1 and CDR2 (germline): MNHEY, SMNVEV (reference sequence). The trim removed 9 bases at V and 3 bases at J, leaving 16 bases unmatched. This CDR3 is CARNERPWGTGDTEAFF. In nucleotides, the CDR3 is TGTGCCAGAAACGAACGACCCTGGGGGACAGGGGACACTGAAGCTTTCTTT.

The genes are TRBV7-8 and TRBJ2-3; 9 bases map to TRBD1. Germline V gene lookup returns CDR1 SGHVS and CDR2 FQNEAQ. The CDR3 has 15 amino acids. Trimming took 5 bases from V and 4 from J; bases not matched to a gene: 7. CDR3 loop: CASSHRQGVSDTQYF. Here the CDR3 DNA reads TGTGCCAGCAGCCACAGACAGGGGGTGTCAGATACGCAGTATTTT. Full variable domain (rest looked up from reference TRBV7-8 and TRBJ2-3): GAGVSQSPRYKVAKRGQDVALRCDPISGHVSLFWYQQALGQGPEFLTYFQNEAQLDKSGLPSDRFFAERPEGSVSTLKIQRTQQEDSAVYLCASSHRQGVSDTQYFGPGTRLTVL.

V and J are TRBV6-1 and TRBJ2-5, with a weak D call TRBD1 (6 bases). V dropped 0 bases and J dropped 2 bases, with 7 bases sitting between them. Germline V lookup: CDR1 MNHNS, CDR2 SASEGT. This CDR3 contains 14 residues. CDR3 DNA sequence: TGTGCCAGCAGTGAAGCTGGGACACAAGAGACCCAGTACTTC. It codes for CASSEAGTQETQYF.

Only a few counts were recorded for this clone. The chain couples TRBV7-9 to TRBJ2-5, with 11 bases matching TRBD2. The DNA end is a closer match to TRBJ2-7, so the J assignment may be wrong. The CDR3 extends over 15 amino acids. Germline lookup yields CDR1 SEHNR and CDR2 FQNEAQ (reference sequence). The CDR3 is CASSLLGLAGYEQYF. As DNA, the CDR3 is TGTGCCAGCAGCTTACTCGGACTAGCGGGCTACGAGCAGTACTTC.